This T cell receptor (beta chain) originates from a study of blood T cell repertoires in COVID-19. For the study at large: From the United States, Italy and Spain came samples of acute and convalescent COVID-19.

This table comes from immunoSEQ multiplex PCR, and its TCRdb copy is limited to in-frame clones, with some not included. The table includes 300,000 to 350,000 clones, 87% detected once. The sequenced sample was peripheral blood. The TCR sequence derives from a woman in her forties or fifties with COVID-19, enrolled during active disease.

CDR3 sequence reads: CASSMGGTERETQYF. The CDR3 nucleotides are TGTGCCAGTAGTATGGGGGGGACGGAGCGAGAGACCCAGTACTTC. The chain uses TRBV19 and TRBJ2-5; TRBD2 agrees at 7 bases. This CDR3 comprises 15 residues. The germline V gene has CDR1 LNHDA and CDR2 SQIVND (reference sequence). Unmatched junction bases numbered 8, after V lost 3 bases and J lost 4 bases.